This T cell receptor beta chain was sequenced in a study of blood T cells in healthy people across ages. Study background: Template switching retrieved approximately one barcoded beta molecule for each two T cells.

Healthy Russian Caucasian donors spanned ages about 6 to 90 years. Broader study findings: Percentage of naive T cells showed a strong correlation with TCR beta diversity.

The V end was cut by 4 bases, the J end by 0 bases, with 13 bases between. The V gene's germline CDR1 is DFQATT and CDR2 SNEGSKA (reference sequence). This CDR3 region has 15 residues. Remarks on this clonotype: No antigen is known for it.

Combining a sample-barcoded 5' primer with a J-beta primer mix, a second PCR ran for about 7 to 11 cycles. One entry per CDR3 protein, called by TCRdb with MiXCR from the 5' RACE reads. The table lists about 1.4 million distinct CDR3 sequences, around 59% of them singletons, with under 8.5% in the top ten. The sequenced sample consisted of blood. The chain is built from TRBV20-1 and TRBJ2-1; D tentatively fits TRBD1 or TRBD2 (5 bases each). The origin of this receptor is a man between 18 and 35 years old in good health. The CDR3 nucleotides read TGCAGTGCTATCAAGCTGGGGGACTCCTACAATGAGCAGTTCTTC. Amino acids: CSAIKLGDSYNEQFF.